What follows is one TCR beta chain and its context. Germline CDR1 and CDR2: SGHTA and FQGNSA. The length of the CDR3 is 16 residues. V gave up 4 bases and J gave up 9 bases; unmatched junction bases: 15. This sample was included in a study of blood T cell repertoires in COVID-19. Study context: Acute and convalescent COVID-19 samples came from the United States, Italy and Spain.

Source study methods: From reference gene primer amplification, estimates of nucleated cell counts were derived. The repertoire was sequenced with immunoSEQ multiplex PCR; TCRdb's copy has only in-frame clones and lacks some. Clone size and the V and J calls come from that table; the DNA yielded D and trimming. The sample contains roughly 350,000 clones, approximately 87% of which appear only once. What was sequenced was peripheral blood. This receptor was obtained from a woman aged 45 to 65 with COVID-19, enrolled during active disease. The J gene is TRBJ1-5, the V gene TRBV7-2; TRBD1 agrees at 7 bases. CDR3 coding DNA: TGTGCCAGCAGCTCACGCTCAGGGGGTAGCATATGGCCCCAGCATTTT. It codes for CASSSRSGGSIWPQHF.